The 11 T cell receptor beta chains below all came from one sample that was sequenced in a study of blood T cells in healthy people across ages. The authors ran a second PCR of about 7 to 11 cycles using a sample-barcoded 5' primer and a J-beta primer mix. Each CDR3 protein is one row after TCRdb ran MiXCR on the 5' RACE reads. The data contain about 1.6 million distinct CDR3 sequences, 30% to 35% of them singletons. The sequenced sample was blood. The receptor set was obtained from a woman aged 25 to 39 in good health.

The chain combines TRBV18 with TRBJ2-1; no clear D. This CDR3 region has 14 residues. CDR1 is KGHSH and CDR2 is LQKENI in the germline V gene. Trimming cost V 1 base and J 6 bases, with 10 bases left between them. The CDR3 loop is CASSPRAVLNEQFF. CDR3 bases: TGTGCCAGCTCACCACGAGCCGTCCTCAATGAGCAGTTCTTC. Full variable domain (rest looked up from reference TRBV18 and TRBJ2-1): NAGVMQNPRHLVRRRGQEARLRCSPMKGHSHVYWYRQLPEEGLKFMVYLQKENIIDESGMPKERFSAEFPKEGPSILRIQQVVRGDSAAYFCASSPRAVLNEQFFGPGTRLTVL.

This rearrangement joins TRBV5-1 to TRBJ2-3; D call uncertain. Germline CDR1 reads SGHRS; CDR2 reads YFSETQ. Trimming stripped 0 bases from V and 4 bases from J, with 12 bases between. This CDR3 spans 15 amino acids. The CDR3 nucleotides are TGCGCCAGCAGCTTGGGTGAGAAGTCGGCAGATACGCAGTATTTT. Protein sequence: CASSLGEKSADTQYF.

J is TRBJ2-1 and V is TRBV28, with 7 bases that match TRBD2. The CDR3 extends over 14 amino acids. CDR1 MDHEN and CDR2 SYDVKM come from the germline V gene. The V gene end was trimmed by 5 bases and the J gene end by 12 bases; junction bases not matched to a gene: 13. The CDR3 DNA follows: TGTGCCAGCAGTCCCTTGCGGGAGACCTTCGGGCAGTTCTTC. This gives the protein CASSPLRETFGQFF.

This chain links TRBV10-3 with TRBJ1-2; D is possibly TRBD1 (5 bases). The length of the CDR3 is 15 residues. Germline CDR1 reads ENHRY; CDR2 reads SYGVKD. V lost 4 bases, J lost 0 bases, and 12 bases lay in between. The CDR3, as DNA: TGTGCCATCAGTGCCGGGACCGCCACTAACTATGGCTACACCTTC. It is translated as CAISAGTATNYGYTF.

A few counts support this clonotype. The chain links TRBV6-1 to TRBJ1-1, with 9 bases fitting TRBD1. Germline V gene lookup returns CDR1 MNHNS and CDR2 SASEGT. J lost 5 bases, V lost 8 bases, and 21 bases had no gene match. CDR3 size: 18 residues. CDR3 DNA: TGTGCCAGCGATCTACTACCGGGACAGGGAATCATGGGGACTGAAGCTTTCTTT. Translating gives CASDLLPGQGIMGTEAFF.

The V and J genes are TRBV20-1 and TRBJ2-1, with 13 bases identical to TRBD2. CDR1 DFQATT and CDR2 SNEGSKA come from the germline V gene (reference sequence). Unmatched junction bases numbered 16, after V lost 5 bases and J lost 9 bases. This CDR3 comprises 17 residues. CDR3 protein: CSAQNPGLAGVQTEQFF. DNA of the CDR3: TGCAGTGCTCAGAACCCCGGACTAGCGGGGGTCCAAACTGAGCAGTTCTTC.

This chain uses TRBV4-1 with TRBJ2-7, with 9 positions matching TRBD1. The junction had 6 bases not matched to a gene; V was cut back by 4 bases and J by 5 bases. Germline V gene lookup returns CDR1 MGHRA and CDR2 YSYEKL. The CDR3 is 14 amino acids. The CDR3 DNA sequence: TGCGCCAGCAGCCGGGTAACAGGGGGCGACGAGCAGTACTTC. It codes for CASSRVTGGDEQYF.

As DNA, the CDR3 is TGTGCCAGCAGTTTTCCGCGGGGGCAGGGATTGTATGGCTACACCTTC. Translated, it gives CASSFPRGQGLYGYTF. The rearrangement joins TRBV28 to TRBJ1-2; maybe TRBD1 (6 bases). The germline V and J ends were trimmed by 3 bases and 5 bases, with 19 bases remaining between them. CDR3 length: 16 residues. The germline V gene encodes CDR1 MDHEN and CDR2 SYDVKM.

Points on this clonotype: At one end, the junction sequence differs from germline, possibly due to a read error. The rearrangement uses TRBV4-1 and TRBJ2-7; D is possibly TRBD1 (7 bases). CDR3 size: 15 residues. Germline V gene data show CDR1 as MGHRA and CDR2 as YSYEKL. For the CDR3, the DNA is TGCGCCAGCAGCCAAGCAGGGGGGTTAACCTACGAGCTGTACTTC. It codes for CASSQAGGLTYELYF.

There are a few counts of this clonotype. The genes are TRBV13 and TRBJ1-6, with D unclear. The germline gives CDR1 PRHDT, CDR2 FYEKMQ (reference sequence). V was clipped by 4 bases and J by 7 bases, with 11 bases between them. This CDR3 comprises 14 residues. DNA of the CDR3: TGTGCCAGCAGCTCGCGGACCGGGAATTCACCCCTCCACTTT. Its protein product is CASSSRTGNSPLHF.

This clonotype appeared once. The chain joins TRBV2 to TRBJ2-1, with D perhaps matching TRBD1 (6 bases). The germline V gene encodes CDR1 SNHLY and CDR2 FYNNEI. V was pared by 4 bases and J by 9 bases, with 19 bases between. This CDR3 contains 15 residues. CDR3 DNA: TGTGCCAGCAGTGTTCGGACAGCCACTTTAGGTGAGCAGTTCTTC. Encoded protein: CASSVRTATLGEQFF. The full variable domain, in which reference TRBV2 and TRBJ2-1 provide the parts outside the CDR3, is EPEVTQTPSHQVTQMGQEVILRCVPISNHLYFYWYRQILGQKVEFLVSFYNNEISEKSEIFDDQFSVERPDGSNFTLKIRSTKLEDSAMYFCASSVRTATLGEQFFGPGTRLTVL.